This T cell receptor beta chain was captured in a study of T cell responses to AZD1222 COVID-19 vaccine. Turning to the study itself: Analysis merged second doses at about 4 or about 12 weeks. Findings and caveats of the study: It was only after the peak T cell response that any repertoires were sampled.

Details on this clone: The antigen is unknown.

With 5 bases removed from V and 4 bases from J, the gap between germline ends came to 17 bases. Germline V gene data show CDR1 as LNHDA and CDR2 as SQIVND (reference sequence). CDR3 length: 15 amino acids. Clones were sequenced by immunoSEQ multiplex PCR, and TCRdb holds only the in-frame ones, with some missing. The data hold approximately 85,000 clones, with 65% to 90% observed a single time. This chain links TRBV19 with TRBJ1-2; possible D gene TRBD1, 6 bases. The clonotype comes from an adult in good health. The material sequenced was peripheral blood, taken on day 0 of AZD1222 vaccination. CDR3 DNA sequence: TGTGCCAGTAGTCCGGGACACACGACTGTCTATGGCTACACCTTC. Translated, it gives CASSPGHTTVYGYTF.